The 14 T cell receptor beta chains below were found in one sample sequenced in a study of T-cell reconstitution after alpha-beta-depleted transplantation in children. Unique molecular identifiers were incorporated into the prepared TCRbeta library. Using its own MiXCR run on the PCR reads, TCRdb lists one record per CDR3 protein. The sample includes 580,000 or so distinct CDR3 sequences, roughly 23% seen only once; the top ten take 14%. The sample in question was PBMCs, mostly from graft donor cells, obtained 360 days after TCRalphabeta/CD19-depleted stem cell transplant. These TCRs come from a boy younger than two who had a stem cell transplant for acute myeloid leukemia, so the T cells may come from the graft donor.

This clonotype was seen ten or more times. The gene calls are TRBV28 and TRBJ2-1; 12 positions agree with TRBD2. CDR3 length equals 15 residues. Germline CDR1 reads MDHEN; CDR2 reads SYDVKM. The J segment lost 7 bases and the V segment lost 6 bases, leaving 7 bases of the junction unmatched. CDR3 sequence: CASRSLLAGGNEQFF. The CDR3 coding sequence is TGTGCCAGCAGGTCTCTACTAGCGGGGGGAAATGAGCAGTTCTTC. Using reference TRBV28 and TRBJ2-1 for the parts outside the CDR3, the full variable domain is DVKVTQSSRYLVKRTGEKVFLECVQDMDHENMFWYRQDPGLGLRLIYFSYDVKMKEKGDIPEGYSVSREKKERFSLILESASTNQTSMYLCASRSLLAGGNEQFFGPGTRLTVL.

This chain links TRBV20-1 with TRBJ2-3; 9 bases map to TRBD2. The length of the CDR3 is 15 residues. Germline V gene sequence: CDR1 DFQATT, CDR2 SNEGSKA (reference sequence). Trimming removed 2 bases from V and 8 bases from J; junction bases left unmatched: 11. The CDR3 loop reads CSARMAGGRWVTQYF. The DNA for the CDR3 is TGCAGTGCTAGAATGGCGGGGGGGCGTTGGGTTACGCAGTATTTT.

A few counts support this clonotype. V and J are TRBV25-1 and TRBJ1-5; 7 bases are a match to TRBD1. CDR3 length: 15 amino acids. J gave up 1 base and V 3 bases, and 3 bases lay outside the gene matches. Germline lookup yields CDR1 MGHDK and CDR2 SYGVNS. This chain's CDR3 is CASSDSGQSNQPQHF. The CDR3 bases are TGTGCCAGCAGTGACTCGGGACAGAGCAATCAGCCCCAGCATTTT.

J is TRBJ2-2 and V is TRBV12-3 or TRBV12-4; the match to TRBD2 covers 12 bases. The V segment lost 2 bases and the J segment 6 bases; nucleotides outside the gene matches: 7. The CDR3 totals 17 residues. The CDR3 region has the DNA TGTGCCAGCAGTTTACAGACTAGCGGGGGACAACCCGGGGAGCTGTTTTTT. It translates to CASSLQTSGGQPGELFF.

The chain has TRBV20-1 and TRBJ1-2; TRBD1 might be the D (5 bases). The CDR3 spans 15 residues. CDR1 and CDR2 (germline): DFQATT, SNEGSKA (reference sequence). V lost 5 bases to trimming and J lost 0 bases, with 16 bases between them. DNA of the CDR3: TGCAGTGCTTCCAGAGCCCGACAGCCTAACTATGGCTACACCTTC. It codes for CSASRARQPNYGYTF.

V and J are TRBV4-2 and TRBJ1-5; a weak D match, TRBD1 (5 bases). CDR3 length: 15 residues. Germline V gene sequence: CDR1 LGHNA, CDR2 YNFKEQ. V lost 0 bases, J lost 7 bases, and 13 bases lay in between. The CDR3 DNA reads TGTGCCAGCAGCCAAGAGGAAAGCGGGGCCCAGCCCCAGCATTTT. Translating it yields CASSQEESGAQPQHF.

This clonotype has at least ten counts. The CDR3 nucleotides are TGTGCCAGCAGCAAAGCAGGGAAGGAGACCCAGTACTTC. This codes for CASSKAGKETQYF. V gene TRBV21-1 combines with J gene TRBJ2-5. TRBV21-1 is designated a pseudogene. The CDR3 length is 13 residues.

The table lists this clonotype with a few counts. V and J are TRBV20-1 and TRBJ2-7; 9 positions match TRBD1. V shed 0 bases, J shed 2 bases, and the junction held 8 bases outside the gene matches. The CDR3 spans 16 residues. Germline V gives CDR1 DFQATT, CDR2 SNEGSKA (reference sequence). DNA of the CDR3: TGCAGTGCTAGAGATTATGAGGGACAGGGCCCCTACGAGCAGTACGTC. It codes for CSARDYEGQGPYEQYV.

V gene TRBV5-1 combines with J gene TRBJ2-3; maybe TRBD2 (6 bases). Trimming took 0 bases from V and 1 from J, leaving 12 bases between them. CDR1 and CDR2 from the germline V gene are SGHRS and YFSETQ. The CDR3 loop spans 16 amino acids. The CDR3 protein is CASSLDTAGRTDTQYF. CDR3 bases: TGCGCCAGCAGCTTGGATACAGCGGGCCGCACAGATACGCAGTATTTT.

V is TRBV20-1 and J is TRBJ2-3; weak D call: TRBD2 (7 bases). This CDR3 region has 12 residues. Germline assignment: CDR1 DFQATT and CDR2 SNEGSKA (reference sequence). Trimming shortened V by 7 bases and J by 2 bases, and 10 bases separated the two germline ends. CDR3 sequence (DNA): TGCAGTGGCGGGGGCATCACAGATACGCAGTATTTT. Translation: CSGGGITDTQYF.

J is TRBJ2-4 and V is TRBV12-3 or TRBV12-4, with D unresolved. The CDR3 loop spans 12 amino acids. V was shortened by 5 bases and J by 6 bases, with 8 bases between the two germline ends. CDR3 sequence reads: CASSPQVNIQYF. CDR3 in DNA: TGTGCCAGCAGTCCTCAGGTAAACATTCAGTACTTC.

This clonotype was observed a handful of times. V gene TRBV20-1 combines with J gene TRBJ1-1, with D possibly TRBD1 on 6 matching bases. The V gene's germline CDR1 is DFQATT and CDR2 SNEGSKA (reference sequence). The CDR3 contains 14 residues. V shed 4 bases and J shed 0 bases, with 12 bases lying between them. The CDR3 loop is CSAISGAMNTEAFF. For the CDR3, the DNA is TGCAGTGCTATTTCAGGGGCCATGAACACTGAAGCTTTCTTT.

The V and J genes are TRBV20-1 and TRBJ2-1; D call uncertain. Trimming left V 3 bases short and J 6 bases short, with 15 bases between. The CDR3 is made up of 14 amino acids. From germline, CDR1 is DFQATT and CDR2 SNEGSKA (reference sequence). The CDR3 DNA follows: TGCAGTGCTAGCGGAAAGACCCCTAGCAATGAGCAGTTCTTC. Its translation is CSASGKTPSNEQFF.

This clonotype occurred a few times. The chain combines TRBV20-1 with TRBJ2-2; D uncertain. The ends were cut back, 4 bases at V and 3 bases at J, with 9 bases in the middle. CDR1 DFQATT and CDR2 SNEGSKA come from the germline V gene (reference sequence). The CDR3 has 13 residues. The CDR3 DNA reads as TGCAGTGCTAAGGAACGGGACACCGGGGAGCTGTTTTTT. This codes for CSAKERDTGELFF.